A single sample is the source of the 8 T cell receptor beta chains below, sequenced in a study of T cell repertoires in cytomegalovirus infection (dated by TCRdb to between 2018 and 2020). These reads were obtained on an Illumina HiSeq 1500. TCRdb cleaned the public reads at Q25 with fastp, built clones with MiXCR and kept in-frame beta chains. Rows with one shared CDR3 protein collapse into an entry with the most common genes and DNA. The sample data list 150,000 to 200,000 distinct CDR3 sequences, and about 20% of these were observed just once. Together, the top ten hold around 3.1% of the sample. Material: PBMCs. Receptors were obtained from a human donor in good health (CMV status not recorded). Some clones in this sample may be carry-over from other donors' samples.

This clonotype has ten or more counts. This chain links TRBV4-1 with TRBJ2-5; 7 bases fit TRBD1. The germline V gene encodes CDR1 MGHRA and CDR2 YSYEKL. CDR3 length: 14 amino acids. Losses at the gene ends were 1 base for V and 1 base for J; bases not matched to a gene: 0. The CDR3 DNA sequence: TGCGCCAGCAGCCAAGGGGACAGCCAAGAGACCCAGTACTTC. This encodes CASSQGDSQETQYF.

The table lists this clonotype with many counts. The rearrangement links TRBV7-2 to TRBJ2-1; no definite D call. The CDR3 is made up of 13 amino acids. With 1 base removed from V and 8 bases from J, the gap between germline ends came to 9 bases. The germline V gene has CDR1 SGHTA and CDR2 FQGNSA. The chain's CDR3 is CASSLVARDEQFF. The CDR3 nucleotides are TGTGCCAGCAGCTTAGTAGCTAGGGATGAGCAGTTCTTC.

Concerning this clonotype itself: A much larger clone sits a single nucleotide away, making a read error possible. The rearrangement uses TRBV7-2 and TRBJ2-3, with 8 bases that match TRBD1. V shed 5 bases and J 6 bases; nucleotides not matched to a gene: 7. From germline, CDR1 is SGHTA and CDR2 FQGNSA. The CDR3 is 14 amino acids. The CDR3, as DNA: TGTGCCAGCAGCCCCGGACAGGGAAGGGATACGCAGTATTTT. Residues: CASSPGQGRDTQYF. Full variable domain (remainder filled in from reference TRBV7-2 and TRBJ2-3): GAGVSQSPSNKVTEKGKDVELRCDPISGHTALYWYRQSLGQGLEFLIYFQGNSAPDKSGLPSDRFSAERTGGSVSTLTIQRTQQEDSAVYLCASSPGQGRDTQYFGPGTRLTVL.

This chain connects TRBV27 to TRBJ2-7, with 11 bases fitting TRBD2. V was clipped by 0 bases and J by 3 bases; unmatched bases: 1. The CDR3 is made up of 15 amino acids. Germline CDR1 reads MNHEY; CDR2 reads SMNVEV (reference sequence). As DNA, the CDR3 is TGTGCCAGCAGTTTATCGCTAGCGGGGGGCTACGAGCAGTACTTC. It encodes CASSLSLAGGYEQYF.

In this sample, this clonotype turned up a few times. This rearrangement joins TRBV7-9 to TRBJ2-7; tentatively, D is TRBD2 (6 bases). The CDR3 has 13 residues. V was pared by 4 bases and J by 6 bases, with 13 bases between. Germline V gene data show CDR1 as SEHNR and CDR2 as FQNEAQ (reference sequence). CDR3 in DNA: TGTGCCAGCAGCTCATGGGACTCTGCCGAGCAGTACTTC. The encoded protein is CASSSWDSAEQYF.

The CDR3, as DNA: TGTGCCAGCAGGGAACAGGGCGTCCCGAACACCGGGGAGCTGTTTTTT. It encodes CASREQGVPNTGELFF. V usage is TRBV2 and J usage is TRBJ2-2, with D tentatively TRBD1 (6 bases). The ends were cut back, 6 bases at V and 0 bases at J, with 14 bases in the middle. Germline assignment: CDR1 SNHLY and CDR2 FYNNEI. The CDR3 covers 16 residues. The full variable domain, with the rest looked up from reference TRBV2 and TRBJ2-2, is EPEVTQTPSHQVTQMGQEVILRCVPISNHLYFYWYRQILGQKVEFLVSFYNNEISEKSEIFDDQFSVERPDGSNFTLKIRSTKLEDSAMYFCASREQGVPNTGELFFGEGSRLTVL.

The V gene is TRBV19, the J gene TRBJ2-6; no reliable D call. V was pared by 8 bases and J by 0 bases, with 11 bases between. The length of the CDR3 is 15 residues. The germline CDR1 and CDR2 sequences are LNHDA and SQIVND (reference sequence). In DNA form, the CDR3 reads TGTGCCAGTTCGGAGCGCCGCTCTGGGGCCAACGTCCTGACTTTC. This gives the protein CASSERRSGANVLTF.

This clonotype was recorded a few times. The chain uses TRBV24-1 and TRBJ2-7; D remains unclear. The ends were cut back, 3 bases at V and 0 bases at J, with 8 bases in the middle. The CDR3 is 14 residues long. The V gene's germline CDR1 is KGHDR and CDR2 SFDVKD. The CDR3 DNA reads as TGTGCCACCAGTGATCCCGGGCTCTCCTACGAGCAGTACTTC. Its protein product is CATSDPGLSYEQYF.